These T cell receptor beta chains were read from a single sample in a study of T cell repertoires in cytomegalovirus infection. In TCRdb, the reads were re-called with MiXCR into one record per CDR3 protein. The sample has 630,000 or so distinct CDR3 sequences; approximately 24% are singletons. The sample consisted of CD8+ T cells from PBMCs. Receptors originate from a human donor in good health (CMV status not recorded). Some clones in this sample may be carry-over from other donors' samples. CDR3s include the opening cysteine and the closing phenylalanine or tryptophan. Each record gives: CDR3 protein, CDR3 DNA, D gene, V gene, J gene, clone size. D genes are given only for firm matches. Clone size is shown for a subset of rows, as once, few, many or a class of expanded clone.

cdr3_aa: CASSLAPTGPDANTGELFF
cdr3_nt: TGTGCCAGCAGCTTAGCCCCCACAGGGCCCGATGCGAACACCGGGGAGCTGTTTTTT
d_call: -
v_call: TRBV7-6
j_call: TRBJ2-2
clone_size: many

cdr3_aa: CASGGAALGEHTHNEQFF
cdr3_nt: TGCGCCAGTGGGGGGGCAGCCCTGGGGGAACACACACACAATGAGCAGTTCTTC
d_call: -
v_call: TRBV5-1
j_call: TRBJ2-1
clone_size: -

cdr3_aa: CASSLANRGFSYNEQFF
cdr3_nt: TGTGCCAGCAGCTTAGCAAACAGGGGATTCTCCTACAATGAGCAGTTCTTC
d_call: TRBD1
v_call: TRBV7-9
j_call: TRBJ2-1
clone_size: -

cdr3_aa: CASTSSYEQYF
cdr3_nt: TGTGCCAGCACCAGCTCCTACGAGCAGTACTTC
d_call: -
v_call: TRBV7-2
j_call: TRBJ2-7
clone_size: many

cdr3_aa: CATSEGVSGANVLTF
cdr3_nt: TGTGCCACCAGTGAAGGGGTTTCTGGGGCCAACGTCCTGACTTTC
d_call: -
v_call: TRBV24-1
j_call: TRBJ2-6
clone_size: many

cdr3_aa: CASSYLAGDINNYNEQFF
cdr3_nt: TGTGCCAGCAGTTACCTAGCGGGGGACATAAACAACTACAATGAGCAGTTCTTC
d_call: TRBD2
v_call: TRBV6-2/TRBV6-3
j_call: TRBJ2-1
clone_size: -

cdr3_aa: CASSLTWGTEAFF
cdr3_nt: TGTGCCAGCAGTCTGACCTGGGGGACTGAAGCTTTCTTT
d_call: -
v_call: TRBV12-3/TRBV12-4
j_call: TRBJ1-1
clone_size: many

cdr3_aa: CASSQDSGSHNEQFF
cdr3_nt: TGCGCCAGCAGCCAAGATAGCGGGAGTCACAATGAGCAGTTCTTC
d_call: TRBD2
v_call: TRBV4-3
j_call: TRBJ2-1
clone_size: few

cdr3_aa: CASSSIRGQDISGANVLTF
cdr3_nt: TGCGCCAGCAGCTCAATTAGGGGACAGGATATCTCTGGGGCCAACGTCCTGACTTTC
d_call: TRBD1
v_call: TRBV5-1
j_call: TRBJ2-6
clone_size: -

cdr3_aa: CASSLGKGRTDEQFF
cdr3_nt: TGTGCCAGCAGCTTGGGTAAGGGACGGACGGATGAGCAGTTCTTC
d_call: -
v_call: TRBV5-6
j_call: TRBJ2-1
clone_size: few

cdr3_aa: CASSLQYYEQYF
cdr3_nt: TGTGCCAGCAGTTTACAGTACTACGAGCAGTACTTC
d_call: -
v_call: TRBV12-3/TRBV12-4
j_call: TRBJ2-7
clone_size: many

cdr3_aa: CASSPTSGEIDTQYF
cdr3_nt: TGTGCCAGCAGTCCGACTAGCGGGGAGATAGATACGCAGTATTTT
d_call: TRBD2
v_call: TRBV12-3/TRBV12-4
j_call: TRBJ2-3
clone_size: many

cdr3_aa: CASRSKGQPLPNTEAFF
cdr3_nt: TGTGCCAGCAGGTCAAAAGGACAACCGCTCCCGAACACTGAAGCTTTCTTT
d_call: -
v_call: TRBV7-2
j_call: TRBJ1-1
clone_size: many

cdr3_aa: CASSLALSGTYSNQPQHF
cdr3_nt: TGTGCCAGCAGCTTAGCGCTCTCCGGGACGTATAGCAATCAGCCCCAGCATTTT
d_call: -
v_call: TRBV7-2
j_call: TRBJ1-5
clone_size: many

cdr3_aa: CASSPLGGLETQYF
cdr3_nt: TGTGCCAGCAGCCCCCTGGGGGGCCTCGAGACCCAGTACTTC
d_call: -
v_call: TRBV7-2
j_call: TRBJ2-5
clone_size: many

cdr3_aa: CASRVTGDTEAFF
cdr3_nt: TGTGCCAGCAGAGTCACGGGGGACACTGAAGCTTTCTTT
d_call: -
v_call: TRBV12-3/TRBV12-4
j_call: TRBJ1-1
clone_size: -

cdr3_aa: CASSYGDPPLHF
cdr3_nt: TGTGCCAGCAGTTACGGGGACCCACCCCTCCACTTT
d_call: -
v_call: TRBV6-5
j_call: TRBJ1-6
clone_size: few

cdr3_aa: CASSSLGGLDSATNEKLFF
cdr3_nt: TGTGCCAGCAGCTCTCTCGGGGGGCTCGATAGTGCAACTAATGAAAAACTGTTTTTT
d_call: -
v_call: TRBV7-6
j_call: TRBJ1-4
clone_size: few

cdr3_aa: CSVGGPVTGELFF
cdr3_nt: TGCAGCGTTGGGGGACCAGTCACCGGGGAGCTGTTTTTT
d_call: -
v_call: TRBV29-1
j_call: TRBJ2-2
clone_size: many

cdr3_aa: CASSQDPLAGPYQETQYF
cdr3_nt: TGCGCCAGCAGCCAAGATCCCCTCGCGGGTCCGTACCAAGAGACCCAGTACTTC
d_call: -
v_call: TRBV4-3
j_call: TRBJ2-5
clone_size: -

cdr3_aa: CASREDRGNNEQFF
cdr3_nt: TGTGCCAGCAGAGAGGACAGGGGAAACAATGAGCAGTTCTTC
d_call: TRBD1
v_call: TRBV2
j_call: TRBJ2-1
clone_size: -

cdr3_aa: CASSYEGHTQYF
cdr3_nt: TGTGCCAGCAGTTACGAGGGTCATACGCAGTATTTT
d_call: -
v_call: TRBV6-5
j_call: TRBJ2-3
clone_size: few

cdr3_aa: CSARRRDRGRETQYF
cdr3_nt: TGCAGTGCTAGACGACGGGACAGGGGGCGGGAGACCCAGTACTTC
d_call: TRBD1
v_call: TRBV20-1
j_call: TRBJ2-5
clone_size: -

cdr3_aa: CASSSTLAKNIQYF
cdr3_nt: TGTGCCAGCAGTTCCACTCTAGCCAAAAACATTCAGTACTTC
d_call: -
v_call: TRBV27
j_call: TRBJ2-4
clone_size: -

cdr3_aa: CASTLRSYNEQFF
cdr3_nt: TGTGCCAGCACCTTAAGGTCGTACAATGAGCAGTTCTTC
d_call: -
v_call: TRBV12-3/TRBV12-4
j_call: TRBJ2-1
clone_size: few

cdr3_aa: CASSRDIISYEQYF
cdr3_nt: TGTGCCAGCAGTCGGGACATTATTTCCTACGAGCAGTACTTC
d_call: -
v_call: TRBV6-2/TRBV6-3
j_call: TRBJ2-7
clone_size: few

cdr3_aa: CASSHRSSGASHNEQFF
cdr3_nt: TGTGCCAGCAGCCACCGTTCTAGCGGGGCCTCCCACAATGAGCAGTTCTTC
d_call: TRBD2
v_call: TRBV6-2/TRBV6-3
j_call: TRBJ2-1
clone_size: few

cdr3_aa: CASSERHSYNSPLHF
cdr3_nt: TGTGCCAGCAGTGAACGGCACTCCTATAATTCACCCCTCCACTTT
d_call: -
v_call: TRBV25-1
j_call: TRBJ1-6
clone_size: few

cdr3_aa: CASSLSSGGWSEQFF
cdr3_nt: TGTGCCAGCAGTTTATCCAGCGGGGGGTGGAGTGAGCAGTTCTTC
d_call: TRBD2
v_call: TRBV28
j_call: TRBJ2-1
clone_size: many

cdr3_aa: CASSSEVYRTSYEQYF
cdr3_nt: TGTGCCAGCAGCTCCGAGGTTTACCGTACGTCCTACGAGCAGTACTTC
d_call: -
v_call: TRBV7-9
j_call: TRBJ2-7
clone_size: -

cdr3_aa: CASRTTSGGTGELFF
cdr3_nt: TGTGCCAGCAGAACGACTAGCGGCGGCACCGGGGAGCTGTTTTTT
d_call: TRBD2
v_call: TRBV28
j_call: TRBJ2-2
clone_size: few

cdr3_aa: CASSQFSYTDTQYF
cdr3_nt: TGTGCCAGCAGCCAATTCTCTTACACAGATACGCAGTATTTT
d_call: -
v_call: TRBV14
j_call: TRBJ2-3
clone_size: few

cdr3_aa: CSARDRDRGPQGYTF
cdr3_nt: TGCAGTGCTAGGGACCGGGACAGGGGCCCACAGGGCTACACCTTC
d_call: TRBD1
v_call: TRBV20-1
j_call: TRBJ1-2
clone_size: few

cdr3_aa: CSARGGIYNSPLHF
cdr3_nt: TGCAGTGCTAGAGGCGGGATTTATAATTCACCCCTCCACTTT
d_call: -
v_call: TRBV20-1
j_call: TRBJ1-6
clone_size: -

cdr3_aa: CASSHQGSEQFF
cdr3_nt: TGTGCCAGTAGTCACCAGGGAAGTGAGCAGTTCTTC
d_call: -
v_call: TRBV19
j_call: TRBJ2-1
clone_size: -

cdr3_aa: CSAQAAESLSTDTQYF
cdr3_nt: TGCAGTGCCCAGGCGGCAGAATCCCTTAGCACAGATACGCAGTATTTT
d_call: -
v_call: TRBV20-1
j_call: TRBJ2-3
clone_size: -

cdr3_aa: CASSDGAYYGYTF
cdr3_nt: TGTGCCAGCAGTGACGGTGCCTACTATGGCTACACCTTC
d_call: -
v_call: TRBV6-1
j_call: TRBJ1-2
clone_size: many

cdr3_aa: CASSWTGFSGELFF
cdr3_nt: TGTGCCAGCAGCTGGACAGGCTTTTCCGGGGAGCTGTTTTTT
d_call: TRBD1
v_call: TRBV7-6
j_call: TRBJ2-2
clone_size: many

cdr3_aa: CASSLGQGANTGELFF
cdr3_nt: TGTGCCAGCAGTTTAGGGCAGGGGGCAAACACCGGGGAGCTGTTTTTT
d_call: TRBD1
v_call: TRBV28
j_call: TRBJ2-2
clone_size: -

cdr3_aa: CASSRPGGPSSYNEQFF
cdr3_nt: TGTGCCAGCAGCCGCCCCGGGGGCCCAAGCTCCTACAATGAGCAGTTCTTC
d_call: -
v_call: TRBV7-6
j_call: TRBJ2-1
clone_size: many

cdr3_aa: CASSFTTHSTQLDGYTF
cdr3_nt: TGTGCCAGCAGCTTTACCACCCACTCAACCCAATTGGATGGCTACACCTTC
d_call: -
v_call: TRBV14
j_call: TRBJ1-2
clone_size: -

cdr3_aa: CASSLAGAIPNTEAFF
cdr3_nt: TGCGCCAGCAGCTTGGCGGGGGCTATACCGAACACTGAAGCTTTCTTT
d_call: -
v_call: TRBV5-1
j_call: TRBJ1-1
clone_size: -

cdr3_aa: CASSPSRGLISALAKNIQYF
cdr3_nt: TGTGCCAGCAGCCCCTCGCGGGGGCTGATTTCTGCCCTAGCCAAAAACATTCAGTACTTC
d_call: -
v_call: TRBV28
j_call: TRBJ2-4
clone_size: -

cdr3_aa: CASSQYGLVDEKLFF
cdr3_nt: TGTGCCAGCAGCCAGTACGGGTTGGTGGATGAAAAACTGTTTTTT
d_call: -
v_call: TRBV5-5
j_call: TRBJ1-4
clone_size: few

cdr3_aa: CASSLDPSGELFF
cdr3_nt: TGTGCCAGCAGTCTCGACCCCAGCGGGGAGCTGTTTTTT
d_call: -
v_call: TRBV12-3/TRBV12-4
j_call: TRBJ2-2
clone_size: -

cdr3_aa: CASSFLGLAGGRGEETQYF
cdr3_nt: TGCGCCAGCAGCTTCCTAGGGCTAGCGGGGGGCCGGGGTGAAGAGACCCAGTACTTC
d_call: TRBD2
v_call: TRBV5-1
j_call: TRBJ2-5
clone_size: -

cdr3_aa: CASIGLEQYF
cdr3_nt: TGTGCCAGCATCGGACTCGAGCAGTACTTC
d_call: -
v_call: TRBV2
j_call: TRBJ2-7
clone_size: few

cdr3_aa: CASSLYYNERFF
cdr3_nt: TGTGCCAGCAGCTTGTATTACAATGAGCGGTTCTTC
d_call: -
v_call: TRBV7-6
j_call: TRBJ2-1
clone_size: -

cdr3_aa: CASSQDLGTGITDTQYF
cdr3_nt: TGTGCCAGCAGCCAAGATTTGGGTACGGGGATCACAGATACGCAGTATTTT
d_call: -
v_call: TRBV4-2
j_call: TRBJ2-3
clone_size: few